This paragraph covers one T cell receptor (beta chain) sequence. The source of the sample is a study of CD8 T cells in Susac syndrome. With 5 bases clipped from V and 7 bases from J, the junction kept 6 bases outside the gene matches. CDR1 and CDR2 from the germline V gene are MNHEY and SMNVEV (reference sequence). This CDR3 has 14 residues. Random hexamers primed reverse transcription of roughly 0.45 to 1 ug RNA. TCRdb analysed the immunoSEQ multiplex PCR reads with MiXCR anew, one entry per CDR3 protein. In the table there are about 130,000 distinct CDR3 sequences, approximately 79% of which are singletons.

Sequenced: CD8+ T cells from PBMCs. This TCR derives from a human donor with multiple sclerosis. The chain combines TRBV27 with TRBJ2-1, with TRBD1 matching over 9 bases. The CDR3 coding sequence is TGTGCCAGCAGTCCCCTCGACAGGGGGAATGAGCAGTTCTTC. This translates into CASSPLDRGNEQFF.